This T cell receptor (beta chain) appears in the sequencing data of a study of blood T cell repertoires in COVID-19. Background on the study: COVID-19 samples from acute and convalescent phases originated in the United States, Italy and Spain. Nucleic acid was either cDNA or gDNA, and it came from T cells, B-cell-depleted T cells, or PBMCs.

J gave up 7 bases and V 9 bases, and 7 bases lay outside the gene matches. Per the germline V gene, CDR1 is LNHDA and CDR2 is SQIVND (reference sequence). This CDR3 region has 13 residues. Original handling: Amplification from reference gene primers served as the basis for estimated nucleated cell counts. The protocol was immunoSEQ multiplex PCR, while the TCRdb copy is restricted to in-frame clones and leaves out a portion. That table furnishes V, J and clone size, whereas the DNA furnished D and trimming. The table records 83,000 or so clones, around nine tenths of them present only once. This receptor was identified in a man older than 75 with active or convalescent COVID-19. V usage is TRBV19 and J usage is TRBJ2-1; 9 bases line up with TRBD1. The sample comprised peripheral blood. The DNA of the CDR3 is TGTGCCAGCGTACAGGGGGCTCGTAATGAGCAGTTCTTC. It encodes CASVQGARNEQFF. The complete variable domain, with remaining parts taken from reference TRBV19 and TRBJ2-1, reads DGGITQSPKYLFRKEGQNVTLSCEQNLNHDAMYWYRQDPGQGLRLIYYSQIVNDFQKGDIAEGYSVSREKKESFPLTVTSAQKNPTAFYLCASVQGARNEQFFGPGTRLTVL.